One sample yielded the 12 T cell receptor beta chains listed below, sequenced in a study of blood T cell repertoires in COVID-19. Here immunoSEQ multiplex PCR was the method, and the copy in TCRdb shows in-frame clones only, minus some. The sample lists about 97,000 clones, 82% occurring once. Sequencing was carried out using peripheral blood. The receptor source for this set is a man aged 65 to 79 with acute or convalescent COVID-19.

This chain connects TRBV7-2 to TRBJ2-4, with D tentatively TRBD1 (6 bases). There are 16 residues in the CDR3. Germline V gene data show CDR1 as SGHTA and CDR2 as FQGNSA. V was cut by 4 bases and J by 0 bases, with 13 bases left in between. The CDR3 protein is CASSSPSRGAKNIQYF. CDR3 nucleotide sequence: TGTGCCAGCAGCTCGCCGAGCAGGGGAGCCAAAAACATTCAGTACTTC.

The chain carries TRBV6-2 or TRBV6-3 and TRBJ2-7; weak D call: TRBD2 (5 bases). Trimming pared 4 bases from V and 1 base from J, leaving 17 bases between. CDR1 and CDR2 from the germline V gene are MNHEY and SVGEGT. CDR3 length: 16 amino acids. The CDR3 DNA reads TGTGCCAGCAGTTCCGACCCCCCTACTAGATCCTACGAGCAGTACTTC. It translates to CASSSDPPTRSYEQYF.

Here the CDR3 DNA reads TGTGCCAGCAGCTTAGGGGGGGCGGGACTAGCGGGACATACGCAGTATTTT. It encodes CASSLGGAGLAGHTQYF. The rearrangement joins TRBV7-2 to TRBJ2-3; 13 positions agree with TRBD2. The CDR3 loop spans 17 amino acids. The V gene's germline CDR1 is SGHTA and CDR2 FQGNSA. Germline trimming cut 1 base from V and 7 bases from J; bases unmatched to any gene: 8. Full variable domain (rest looked up from reference TRBV7-2 and TRBJ2-3): GAGVSQSPSNKVTEKGKDVELRCDPISGHTALYWYRQSLGQGLEFLIYFQGNSAPDKSGLPSDRFSAERTGGSVSTLTIQRTQQEDSAVYLCASSLGGAGLAGHTQYFGPGTRLTVL.

The chain couples TRBV7-2 to TRBJ1-2, with D tentatively TRBD1 (6 bases). V lost 3 bases and J lost 2, with 7 bases in between. This CDR3 has 13 residues. The germline CDR1 and CDR2 sequences are SGHTA and FQGNSA. Written as DNA, the CDR3 is TGTGCCAGCAGCTTCGGGACAAACTATGGCTACACCTTC. This translates into CASSFGTNYGYTF.

This clone is a singleton in its sample. This chain uses TRBV6-1 with TRBJ1-1; D gene ambiguous. Trimming left V 0 bases short and J 1 base short, with 9 bases between. Germline CDR1 MNHNS, CDR2 SASEGT. The CDR3 runs 15 residues. Here the CDR3 DNA reads TGTGCCAGCAGTGAAGCGGGGAGGAGGAACACTGAAGCTTTCTTT. Residues: CASSEAGRRNTEAFF.

The chain joins TRBV30 to TRBJ2-2; 9 nucleotides align to TRBD1. V shed 2 bases and J 0 bases; nucleotides not matched to a gene: 1. The CDR3 has 15 residues. CDR1 is GTSNPN and CDR2 is SVGIG in the germline V gene (reference sequence). The CDR3 is CAWSTGGTNTGELFF. The CDR3 nucleotides read TGTGCCTGGAGTACAGGGGGCACGAACACCGGGGAGCTGTTTTTT.

J is TRBJ1-1 and V is TRBV10-2; TRBD1 is a possible D gene (5 bases). The V gene's germline CDR1 is WSHSY and CDR2 SAAADI. Deletions cut 8 bases from V and 7 bases from J, with 14 bases between. This CDR3 has 12 amino acids. The CDR3: CASRTGVNEAFF. CDR3 nucleotides: TGCGCCAGCCGTACAGGAGTCAATGAAGCTTTCTTT.

The J gene is TRBJ1-3, the V gene TRBV6-1, with TRBD1 matching over 7 bases. Germline values: CDR1 MNHNS, CDR2 SASEGT. Trimming cost V 2 bases and J 0 bases; bases outside gene matches: 10. The CDR3 covers 18 residues. The CDR3 spells CASSESTTGQSSGNTIYF. CDR3 bases: TGTGCCAGCAGTGAATCAACGACAGGGCAGAGCTCTGGAAACACCATATATTTT.

This chain links TRBV18 with TRBJ2-5; TRBD2 aligns across 12 bases. V was clipped by 6 bases and J by 9 bases; unmatched bases: 17. This CDR3 contains 17 residues. Germline V gene data show CDR1 as KGHSH and CDR2 as LQKENI. The CDR3 protein is CASSFGTSGQGEGAQYF. In DNA form, the CDR3 reads TGTGCCAGCTCTTTCGGGACTAGCGGGCAAGGCGAGGGGGCCCAGTACTTC. The full variable domain, rest sourced from reference TRBV18 and TRBJ2-5, is NAGVMQNPRHLVRRRGQEARLRCSPMKGHSHVYWYRQLPEEGLKFMVYLQKENIIDESGMPKERFSAEFPKEGPSILRIQQVVRGDSAAYFCASSFGTSGQGEGAQYFGPGTRLLVL.

The chain recombines TRBV6-5 with TRBJ2-5; 10 positions match TRBD2. This CDR3 spans 15 amino acids. V dropped 2 bases and J dropped 5; count of bases not matched to a gene: 5. Germline CDR1 MNHEY, CDR2 SVGAGI. The CDR3 nucleotides read TGTGCCAGCAGTTACACTAGCGGGGTTGGTGAGACCCAGTACTTC. It specifies CASSYTSGVGETQYF.

The rearrangement uses TRBV18 and TRBJ2-1; TRBD2 matches at 13 bases. The germline V gene encodes CDR1 KGHSH and CDR2 LQKENI. V dropped 8 bases and J dropped 6; count of bases not matched to a gene: 7. This CDR3 contains 15 residues. DNA of the CDR3: TGTGCCAGCAAGGGAGGGACTAGCGGGATCAATGAGCAGTTCTTC. Translation: CASKGGTSGINEQFF.

V is TRBV12-3 or TRBV12-4 and J is TRBJ1-5; D uncertain. Between the trimmed V and J ends, which lost 6 bases and 6 bases, there was a span of 12 bases. The CDR3 covers 13 residues. In DNA form, the CDR3 reads TGTGCCAGCAGCCTGACTAGGGTTCAGCCCCAGCATTTT. Protein sequence: CASSLTRVQPQHF.